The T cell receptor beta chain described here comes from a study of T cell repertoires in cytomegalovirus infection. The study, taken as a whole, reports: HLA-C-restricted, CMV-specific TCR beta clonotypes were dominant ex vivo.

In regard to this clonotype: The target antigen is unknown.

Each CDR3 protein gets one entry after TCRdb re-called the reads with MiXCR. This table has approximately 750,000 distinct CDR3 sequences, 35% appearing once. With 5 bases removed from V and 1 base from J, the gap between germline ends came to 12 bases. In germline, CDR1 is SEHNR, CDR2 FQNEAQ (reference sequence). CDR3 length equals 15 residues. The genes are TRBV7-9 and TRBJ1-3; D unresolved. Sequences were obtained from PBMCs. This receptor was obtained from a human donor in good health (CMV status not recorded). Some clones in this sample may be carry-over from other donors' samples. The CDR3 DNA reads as TGTGCCAGCAGCAAAGTAGGTGGATCTGGAAACACCATATATTTT. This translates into CASSKVGGSGNTIYF.